The 30 T cell receptor beta chains reported below all come from one sample, sequenced in a study of human T cells and chemical hapten exposure. MiXCR was run by TCRdb on the 5' RACE reads, yielding one entry per CDR3 protein. This table holds 110,000 or so distinct CDR3 sequences, around 20% found once. Unfractionated whole blood yielded the extracted total RNA. The source of these receptors is a human donor in good health.

This clonotype has just a few counts. The rearrangement joins TRBV12-3 or TRBV12-4 to TRBJ2-5; the D is unclear. CDR3 length: 10 amino acids. V dropped 8 bases and J dropped 5 bases, with 6 bases sitting between them. As DNA, the CDR3 is TGTGCCAGCGCGAGGGAGACCCAGTACTTC. Its translation: CASARETQYF.

This clonotype was observed many times. V usage is TRBV7-8 and J usage is TRBJ1-2; TRBD1 aligns across 7 bases. The CDR3 contains 15 residues. Germline-derived CDR1 and CDR2 are SGHVS and FQNEAQ. Unmatched junction bases numbered 4, after V lost 1 base and J lost 2 bases. The CDR3 DNA is TGTGCCAGCAGCTTAGGGCAGGGGGGGAACTATGGCTACACCTTC. Encoded protein: CASSLGQGGNYGYTF. Full variable domain (missing parts from reference TRBV7-8 and TRBJ1-2): GAGVSQSPRYKVAKRGQDVALRCDPISGHVSLFWYQQALGQGPEFLTYFQNEAQLDKSGLPSDRFFAERPEGSVSTLKIQRTQQEDSAVYLCASSLGQGGNYGYTFGSGTRLTVV.

This clonotype was picked up a small number of times. The rearrangement links TRBV6-6 to TRBJ2-3, with 15 bases aligning to TRBD2. Germline V lookup: CDR1 MNHNY, CDR2 SVGAGI (reference sequence). V shed 7 bases and J 5 bases; nucleotides not matched to a gene: 10. This CDR3 contains 17 residues. The CDR3 is CASTPKGLAGGLDTQYF. The CDR3 bases are TGTGCCAGCACTCCTAAGGGACTAGCGGGAGGATTAGATACGCAGTATTTT.

There are a few counts of this clonotype. The CDR3 region is CASSTGGTKNIQYF. The CDR3, as DNA: TGTGCCAGCAGTACGGGAGGGACCAAAAACATTCAGTACTTC. The rearrangement links TRBV28 to TRBJ2-4, with TRBD2 matching 8 bases. Germline V CDR1 and CDR2: MDHEN, SYDVKM. The V segment lost 5 bases and the J segment 2 bases; nucleotides outside the gene matches: 2. This CDR3 has 14 amino acids.

The gene calls are TRBV7-3 and TRBJ2-3; D gene ambiguous. Germline V lookup: CDR1 SGHTA, CDR2 FQGTGA. CDR3 length: 11 amino acids. Trimming pared 7 bases from V and 4 bases from J, leaving 6 bases between. CDR3 sequence reads: CASKGSDTQYF. In nucleotides, the CDR3 is TGTGCCAGCAAGGGCTCAGATACGCAGTATTTT.

This clonotype was detected only a few times. CDR3 in DNA: TGTGCCACCAGTGATTCAGGGGCGGGGCAGGAGACCCAGTACTTC. This codes for CATSDSGAGQETQYF. The chain uses TRBV24-1 and TRBJ2-5, with D possibly called TRBD1 or TRBD2 (6 bases each). V lost 2 bases to trimming and J lost 5 bases, with 14 bases between them. The CDR3 is 15 residues long. The V gene's germline CDR1 is KGHDR and CDR2 SFDVKD.

The J gene is TRBJ2-7, the V gene TRBV25-1; D remains unclear. V gave up 6 bases and J gave up 6 bases, with 9 bases separating them. The CDR3 length is 11 residues. Germline CDR1 MGHDK, CDR2 SYGVNS. Here the CDR3 reads CASRAWAEQYF. The CDR3 DNA reads as TGTGCCAGCAGGGCCTGGGCCGAGCAGTACTTC.

The V and J genes are TRBV19 and TRBJ1-6, with 9 bases identical to TRBD1. Per the germline V gene, CDR1 is LNHDA and CDR2 is SQIVND (reference sequence). The CDR3 contains 14 residues. V dropped 9 bases and J dropped 8; count of bases not matched to a gene: 8. The CDR3, as DNA: TGTGCCAGCACCACAGGGGGCACGGATTCACCCCTCCACTTT. This sequence encodes CASTTGGTDSPLHF.

The chain joins TRBV13 to TRBJ2-3; the D is unclear. CDR3 length equals 11 residues. Germline V gene data show CDR1 as PRHDT and CDR2 as FYEKMQ (reference sequence). V lost 1 base to trimming and J lost 6 bases, with 2 bases between them. The CDR3 sequence is CASSLEDTQYF. In nucleotides, the CDR3 is TGTGCCAGCAGCTTAGAGGATACGCAGTATTTT.

In DNA form, the CDR3 reads TGTGCCAGCAGTGTTGGTCAGGCAACTAACTATGGCTACACCTTC. It encodes CASSVGQATNYGYTF. The gene calls are TRBV2 and TRBJ1-2; D uncertain. Germline CDR1 reads SNHLY; CDR2 reads FYNNEI. The CDR3 sequence is 15 residues long. V lost 4 bases and J lost 0, with 12 bases in between.

There are a few counts of this clonotype. V usage is TRBV5-8 and J usage is TRBJ2-3; 8 nucleotides agree with TRBD1. Germline trimming cut 3 bases from V and 0 bases from J; bases unmatched to any gene: 6. Germline V gene sequence: CDR1 SGHTS, CDR2 YDEGEE. CDR3 length equals 16 residues. CDR3 nucleotide sequence: TGTGCCAGCAGCTCCGGACAGGGATGGAGCACAGATACGCAGTATTTT. It translates to CASSSGQGWSTDTQYF.

Only a few counts were recorded for this clonotype. V is TRBV5-6 and J is TRBJ1-5; D call uncertain. The CDR3 has 16 residues. The ends were cut back, 4 bases at V and 1 base at J, with 15 bases in the middle. Germline CDR1 reads SGHDT; CDR2 reads YYEEEE. CDR3 residues: CASSLGTDLSNQPQHF. CDR3 nucleotide sequence: TGTGCCAGCAGCCTGGGAACCGATTTAAGCAATCAGCCCCAGCATTTT.

This chain links TRBV5-1 with TRBJ2-6; TRBD1 or TRBD2 may be the D gene (5 bases each). V was cut by 4 bases and J by 1 base, with 18 bases left in between. The germline gives CDR1 SGHRS, CDR2 YFSETQ. The CDR3 covers 18 residues. In nucleotides, the CDR3 is TGCGCCAGCAGCCACTCCGGGACGCCACCTTCTGGGGCCAACGTCCTGACTTTC. Its translation is CASSHSGTPPSGANVLTF.

The gene calls are TRBV4-1 and TRBJ2-7; TRBD2 matches 12 bases. This CDR3 has 16 amino acids. Germline V lookup: CDR1 MGHRA, CDR2 YSYEKL. Germline trimming cut 4 bases from V and 2 bases from J; bases unmatched to any gene: 6. CDR3: CASSRGLAGPTYEQYF. CDR3 in DNA: TGCGCCAGCAGCCGAGGACTAGCGGGACCTACCTACGAGCAGTACTTC.

The J gene is TRBJ1-5, the V gene TRBV7-8; D gene ambiguous. The CDR3 runs 12 residues. Trimming cost V 1 base and J 5 bases, with 3 bases left between them. Looked up from germline, CDR1 is SGHVS and CDR2 is FQNEAQ. The CDR3 reads CASSLVDQPQHF. In DNA, the CDR3 is TGTGCCAGCAGCTTAGTGGATCAGCCCCAGCATTTT.

This clonotype was seen a few times. The V call is TRBV3-1, the J call TRBJ2-6; D not certain. V lost 3 bases and J 4 bases, leaving 13 bases between the germline ends. In germline, CDR1 is LGHDT, CDR2 YNNKEL (reference sequence). This CDR3 has 16 residues. The CDR3 bases are TGTGCCAGCAGCCAGTCTCTGCGGATCGGGGCCAACGTCCTGACTTTC. Protein product: CASSQSLRIGANVLTF. The full variable domain, its missing parts supplied by reference TRBV3-1 and TRBJ2-6, is DTAVSQTPKYLVTQMGNDKSIKCEQNLGHDTMYWYKQDSKKFLKIMFSYNNKELIINETVPNRFSPKSPDKAHLNLHINSLELGDSAVYFCASSQSLRIGANVLTFGAGSRLTVL.

This chain links TRBV5-1 with TRBJ1-6; D remains ambiguous. V was trimmed by 4 bases and J by 10 bases, leaving 24 bases between them. The germline V gene encodes CDR1 SGHRS and CDR2 YFSETQ. The CDR3 runs 17 residues. Written as DNA, the CDR3 is TGCGCCAGCAGCCCGGCAGGAATCCGGGGTAGTAGCTCACCCCTCCACTTT. Translating gives CASSPAGIRGSSSPLHF.

This sequence joins TRBV7-9 and TRBJ2-7; 9 bases match TRBD2. The CDR3 extends over 16 amino acids. V was pared by 4 bases and J by 4 bases, with 11 bases of the junction left unmatched. The germline V gene has CDR1 SEHNR and CDR2 FQNEAQ (reference sequence). The CDR3 sequence is CASSSNSGRVWYEQYF. Here the CDR3 DNA reads TGTGCCAGCAGCTCCAATAGCGGGAGAGTATGGTACGAGCAGTACTTC.

This clonotype has a handful of counts. V is TRBV18 and J is TRBJ1-1; weak D call: TRBD1 (5 bases). V shed 2 bases and J shed 6 bases, with 13 bases lying between them. The CDR3 totals 14 residues. Germline V CDR1 and CDR2: KGHSH, LQKENI. The CDR3 nucleotides read TGTGCCAGCTCACCAGAGGGGATCGGGGCTGAAGCTTTCTTT. Translated, it gives CASSPEGIGAEAFF. The full variable domain, in which reference TRBV18 and TRBJ1-1 provide the parts outside the CDR3, is NAGVMQNPRHLVRRRGQEARLRCSPMKGHSHVYWYRQLPEEGLKFMVYLQKENIIDESGMPKERFSAEFPKEGPSILRIQQVVRGDSAAYFCASSPEGIGAEAFFGQGTRLTVV.

This rearrangement joins TRBV4-1 to TRBJ2-7; 8 bases agree with TRBD1. V lost 1 base and J lost 2; bases outside the gene matches: 7. The CDR3 contains 16 residues. From germline, CDR1 is MGHRA and CDR2 YSYEKL. CDR3 DNA: TGCGCCAGCAGCCAAGTCCCTGGGACAGGAGCCTACGAGCAGTACTTC. It yields the protein CASSQVPGTGAYEQYF.

This clonotype has only a few counts. This chain joins TRBV28 and TRBJ2-7; the D gene is possibly TRBD1 (6 bases). Trimming pared 6 bases from V and 4 bases from J, leaving 13 bases between. Germline loops: CDR1 MDHEN, CDR2 SYDVKM. This CDR3 is built from 13 residues. The CDR3 sequence: CASRGGPRYEQYF. As DNA, the CDR3 is TGTGCCAGCAGAGGGGGTCCCCGGTACGAGCAGTACTTC.

This clonotype turned up a few times. V gene TRBV19 combines with J gene TRBJ2-5; 8 nucleotides match TRBD2. The V gene's germline CDR1 is LNHDA and CDR2 SQIVND (reference sequence). The CDR3 runs 15 residues. J was trimmed by 1 base and V by 1 base; bases with no gene match: 2. CDR3 protein: CASSIGTSSQETQYF. The CDR3 DNA sequence: TGTGCCAGTAGTATAGGGACTAGCTCCCAAGAGACCCAGTACTTC.

This clonotype was counted once. V usage is TRBV24-1 and J usage is TRBJ2-1; maybe TRBD1 (5 bases). Germline V gives CDR1 KGHDR, CDR2 SFDVKD. The V gene lost 9 bases and the J gene lost 4 bases, with 15 bases spanning the gap. CDR3 size: 14 residues. The CDR3, as DNA: TGTGCCACCTCGGAGCAGGGCCGATACAATGAGCAGTTCTTC. Protein sequence: CATSEQGRYNEQFF.

The CDR3 DNA sequence: TGTGCCAGCTCACCTTCCGGAGATACGCAGTATTTT. It yields the protein CASSPSGDTQYF. The rearrangement joins TRBV18 to TRBJ2-3; the D is unclear. The CDR3 contains 12 residues. CDR1 is KGHSH and CDR2 is LQKENI in the germline V gene. V was shortened by 3 bases and J by 5 bases, with 6 bases between the two germline ends.

This clonotype occurred a few times. The chain uses TRBV27 and TRBJ1-3; D gene ambiguous. V was shortened by 0 bases and J by 0 bases, with 6 bases between the two germline ends. This CDR3 contains 15 residues. Per the germline V gene, CDR1 is MNHEY and CDR2 is SMNVEV (reference sequence). The chain's CDR3 is CASSLSVGSGNTIYF. DNA for the CDR3: TGTGCCAGCAGTTTATCGGTCGGCTCTGGAAACACCATATATTTT.

The J gene is TRBJ2-3, the V gene TRBV11-2; 8 positions match TRBD2. The CDR3 runs to 14 residues. With 6 bases clipped from V and 4 bases from J, the junction kept 6 bases outside the gene matches. Looked up from germline, CDR1 is SGHAT and CDR2 is FQNNGV. Here the CDR3 reads CASRLLAASDTQYF. In nucleotides, the CDR3 is TGTGCCAGCAGGTTACTAGCGGCCTCAGATACGCAGTATTTT.

This clonotype was detected once. The CDR3 DNA reads as TGCAGTGCGAGCCTCGACGCGTCAGATACGCAGTATTTT. Amino acid sequence: CSASLDASDTQYF. The V call is TRBV20-1, the J call TRBJ2-3; D is ambiguous. There are 13 residues in the CDR3. The V and J ends lost 6 bases and 4 bases respectively, with 14 bases between them. CDR1 and CDR2 (germline): DFQATT, SNEGSKA (reference sequence).

The chain carries TRBV29-1 and TRBJ2-1; tentatively, D is TRBD2 (6 bases). Trimming shortened V by 1 base and J by 10 bases, and 14 bases separated the two germline ends. Germline values: CDR1 SQVTM, CDR2 ANQGSEA. The CDR3 covers 13 residues. The CDR3 coding sequence is TGCAGCGTTGAAGGGAGGGTGCAGAAGGAGCAGTTCTTC. Protein sequence: CSVEGRVQKEQFF.

The chain combines TRBV29-1 with TRBJ2-1; 9 bases match TRBD2. J lost 10 bases, V lost 4 bases, and 8 bases had no gene match. This CDR3 comprises 13 residues. CDR1 and CDR2 (germline): SQVTM, ANQGSEA. CDR3 nucleotides: TGCAGCGTTGCCTCGACTAGCGGTGGGGAGCAGTTCTTC. Protein sequence: CSVASTSGGEQFF.

As concerns this clonotype: This likely comes from a read error, as the CDR3 has no conserved phenylalanine or tryptophan at its end. The chain is built from TRBV4-1 and TRBJ2-7; possibly TRBD2 for D (5 bases). The CDR3 spans 13 residues. Per the germline V gene, CDR1 is MGHRA and CDR2 is YSYEKL. V was cut by 4 bases and J by 5 bases, with 12 bases left in between. The CDR3 loop reads CASSRGPGDEQYL. The CDR3 DNA is TGCGCCAGCAGCCGAGGGCCCGGGGACGAGCAGTACCTC.